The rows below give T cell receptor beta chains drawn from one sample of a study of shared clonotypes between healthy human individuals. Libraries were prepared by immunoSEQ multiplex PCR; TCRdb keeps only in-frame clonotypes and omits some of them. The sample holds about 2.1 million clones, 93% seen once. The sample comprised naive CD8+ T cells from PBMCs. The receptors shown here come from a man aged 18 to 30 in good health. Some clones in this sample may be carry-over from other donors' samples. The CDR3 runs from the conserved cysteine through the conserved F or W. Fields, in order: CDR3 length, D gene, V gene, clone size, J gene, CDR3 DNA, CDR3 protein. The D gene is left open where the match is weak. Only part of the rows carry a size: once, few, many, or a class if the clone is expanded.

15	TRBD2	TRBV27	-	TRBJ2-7	TGTGCCAGCAGTCCCCTAGCGGGAGGGCCATTCGAGCAGTACTTC	CASSPLAGGPFEQYF
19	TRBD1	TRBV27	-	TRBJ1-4	TGTGCCAGCAGTCCGTTACCGGGACAGGGGTTTGGAGCTAATGAAAAACTGTTTTTT	CASSPLPGQGFGANEKLFF
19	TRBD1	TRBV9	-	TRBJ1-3	TGTGCCAGCAGCGTAGCTGCTAGAGACTTGGGACAGATTGGAAACACCATATATTTT	CASSVAARDLGQIGNTIYF
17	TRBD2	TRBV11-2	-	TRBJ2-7	TGTGCCAGCAGCTTAGTGGTTGGACTAGCGGGAGTGGACGAGCAGTACTTC	CASSLVVGLAGVDEQYF
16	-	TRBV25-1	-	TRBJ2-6	TGTGCCAGCAGTGAAAACAGGGAGTCTGGGGCCAACGTCCTGACTTTC	CASSENRESGANVLTF
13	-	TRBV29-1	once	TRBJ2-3	TGCAGCGTTGAAGTTGGGGCTAGTTTTACGCAGTATTTT	CSVEVGASFTQYF
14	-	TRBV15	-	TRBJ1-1	TGTGCCACCAGCAGAGGAGGGTCAGCATGGGGAGCTTTCTTT	CATSRGGSAWGAFF
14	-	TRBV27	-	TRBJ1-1	TGTGCCAGCAGGAAACAGGGATGGGGAACTGAAGCTTTCTTT	CASRKQGWGTEAFF
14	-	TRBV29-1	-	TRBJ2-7	TGCAGCGTTGGCGGCGGTGATAGCTCCTACGAGCAGTACTTC	CSVGGGDSSYEQYF
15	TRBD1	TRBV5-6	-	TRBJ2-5	TGTGCCAGCAGTTTCCGGGACAGATTAAGAGAGACCCAGTACTTC	CASSFRDRLRETQYF
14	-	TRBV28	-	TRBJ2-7	TGTGCCAGCAGTTCCGTAGGGGGCTCCTACGAGCAGTACTTC	CASSSVGGSYEQYF
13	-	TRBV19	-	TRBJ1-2	TGTGCCAGTAGTTCAGACAAGATCTATGGCTACACCTTC	CASSSDKIYGYTF
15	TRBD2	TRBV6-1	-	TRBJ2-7	TGTGCCAGCACCCCCCTTTCTAGCGGGATGTACGAGCAGTACTTC	CASTPLSSGMYEQYF